These 22 T cell receptor beta chains were all obtained from the same sample, sequenced in a study of metastatic and nonmetastatic thyroid tumors (dated by TCRdb to between 2020 and 2021). No treatment had been received by any patient before thyroid surgery. The method was PCR. Sequencing was performed on an Illumina HiSeq 4000. The raw public data were reprocessed by TCRdb itself: fastp quality trimming at Q25, MiXCR clonotype calling, in-frame beta chains only. This sample lists over 10,000 clones; approximately 26% were detected once. 18% of the sample belongs to the ten largest clones. Sequencing input: tumor tissue. The receptors derive from a female donor with papillary thyroid cancer or a benign thyroid nodule (not recorded which). Some clones in this sample may be carry-over from other donors' samples.

This chain uses TRBV6-2 or TRBV6-3 with TRBJ2-7; D remains ambiguous. Germline V gene lookup returns CDR1 MNHEY and CDR2 SVGEGT. The CDR3 runs to 12 residues. The V end was cut by 6 bases, the J end by 3 bases, with 9 bases between. CDR3 protein: CASRHQNYEQYF. The DNA for the CDR3 is TGTGCCAGCAGGCACCAAAACTACGAGCAGTACTTC.

This clone was counted ten times or more. The rearrangement joins TRBV5-1 to TRBJ1-2; no reliable D call. CDR3 length: 12 residues. Germline V lookup: CDR1 SGHRS, CDR2 YFSETQ. The ends were cut back, 2 bases at V and 8 bases at J, with 10 bases in the middle. The CDR3 DNA is TGCGCCAGCAGCTTTAACGAGGGCGGCTACACCTTC. This translates into CASSFNEGGYTF.

This clone was detected many times. This chain uses TRBV11-3 with TRBJ2-7; the match to TRBD2 covers 10 bases. Germline CDR1 is SGHNT and CDR2 is YENEEA. V trimming: 1 base; J trimming: 0 bases; junction bases outside the gene matches: 9. CDR3 size: 18 residues. The CDR3 bases are TGTGCCAGCAGCTTAGGGGGTAGCGGGAGGACCATCTCCTACGAGCAGTACTTC. This encodes CASSLGGSGRTISYEQYF.

The CDR3 DNA reads as TGTGCCGTAACAGGGGTAGAAGACTATGGCTACACCTTC. This gives the protein CAVTGVEDYGYTF. The chain is built from TRBV19 and TRBJ1-2, with TRBD1 matching over 7 bases. V was clipped by 11 bases and J by 3 bases; unmatched bases: 9. The CDR3 spans 13 residues. Per the germline V gene, CDR1 is LNHDA and CDR2 is SQIVND (reference sequence).

The V and J genes are TRBV28 and TRBJ1-6; a possible D gene is TRBD1 (6 bases). CDR1 and CDR2 (germline): MDHEN, SYDVKM. The germline V and J ends were trimmed by 5 bases and 10 bases, with 15 bases remaining between them. The CDR3 has 14 amino acids. The CDR3 coding sequence is TGTGCCAGCAGTCCGGGGGGGCTCAGATCACCCCTCCACTTT. This codes for CASSPGGLRSPLHF. The complete variable domain, with remaining parts taken from reference TRBV28 and TRBJ1-6, reads DVKVTQSSRYLVKRTGEKVFLECVQDMDHENMFWYRQDPGLGLRLIYFSYDVKMKEKGDIPEGYSVSREKKERFSLILESASTNQTSMYLCASSPGGLRSPLHFGNGTRLTVT.

Ten or more counts support this clone. The sample holds other DNA sequences that translate to the same CDR3. The V call is TRBV11-1, the J call TRBJ1-1, with 7 bases matching TRBD1. CDR1 and CDR2 from the germline V gene are SGHAT and FQDESV (reference sequence). The CDR3 length is 16 residues. Unmatched junction bases numbered 13, after V lost 5 bases and J lost 4 bases. In DNA, the CDR3 is TGTGCCAGCAGCCCCATCCTGCAGGGGGAGGTCACTGAAGCTTTCTTT. Amino acids: CASSPILQGEVTEAFF.

This clone was counted between two and nine times. The J gene is TRBJ2-7, the V gene TRBV15; a possible D gene is TRBD1 (6 bases). The CDR3 sequence is 15 residues long. Germline assignment: CDR1 LNHNV and CDR2 YYDKDF (reference sequence). Deletions cut 1 base from V and 1 base from J, with 11 bases between. The CDR3 here is CATSRGGTQSYEQYF. In nucleotides, the CDR3 is TGTGCCACCAGCAGAGGGGGGACACAATCCTACGAGCAGTACTTC. The complete variable domain, with remaining parts taken from reference TRBV15 and TRBJ2-7, reads DAMVIQNPRYQVTQFGKPVTLSCSQTLNHNVMYWYQQKSSQAPKLLFHYYDKDFNNEADTPDNFQSRRPNTSFCFLDIRSPGLGDTAMYLCATSRGGTQSYEQYFGPGTRLTVT.

The rearrangement joins TRBV6-1 to TRBJ2-1; D perhaps matches TRBD1 (5 bases). This CDR3 spans 12 amino acids. V lost 8 bases and J 10 bases, leaving 15 bases between the germline ends. Germline CDR1 is MNHNS and CDR2 is SASEGT. The CDR3 DNA is TGTGCCAGCGTAGGGCTGTACAGGGAGCAGTTCTTC. Residues: CASVGLYREQFF.

This clone has ten or more counts. The J gene is TRBJ2-1, the V gene TRBV20-1, with D tentatively TRBD2 (6 bases). V dropped 3 bases and J dropped 5 bases, with 20 bases sitting between them. The V gene's germline CDR1 is DFQATT and CDR2 SNEGSKA (reference sequence). The length of the CDR3 is 16 residues. The CDR3 bases are TGCAGTGCTAGGGATAGCGGCCCCTTGGCGGACAATGAGCAGTTCTTC. It translates to CSARDSGPLADNEQFF.

The chain combines TRBV5-1 with TRBJ2-3, with no clear D. Trimming removed 3 bases at V and 5 bases at J, with 10 bases between. This CDR3 region has 13 residues. CDR1 and CDR2 from the germline V gene are SGHRS and YFSETQ. DNA for the CDR3: TGCGCCAGCAGCTCTGCGGCGGTAGATACGCAGTATTTT. Protein: CASSSAAVDTQYF.

By its share, this clone is medium-sized (0.01 to 0.1%). J is TRBJ1-5 and V is TRBV20-1; a weak D match, TRBD1 (5 bases). The CDR3 runs 14 residues. With 0 bases removed from V and 7 bases from J, the gap between germline ends came to 13 bases. The V gene's germline CDR1 is DFQATT and CDR2 SNEGSKA (reference sequence). The DNA of the CDR3 is TGCAGTGCTAGAGATCCGGGGACTTCCCAGCCCCAGCATTTT. Residues: CSARDPGTSQPQHF.

This clone was observed a few times. The CDR3 reads CASSSRHMGEQFF. The CDR3 coding sequence is TGTGCCAGCAGCTCCCGACATATGGGTGAGCAGTTCTTC. This chain links TRBV28 with TRBJ2-1, with D hard to call. CDR3 length equals 13 residues. Between the trimmed V and J ends, which lost 6 bases and 9 bases, there was a span of 15 bases. The V gene's germline CDR1 is MDHEN and CDR2 SYDVKM.

Within the sample, this clone is medium-sized (0.01 to 0.1%). The chain combines TRBV3-1 with TRBJ1-2; no reliable D call. V was pared by 0 bases and J by 7 bases, with 18 bases between. Germline-derived CDR1 and CDR2 are LGHDT and YNNKEL (reference sequence). This CDR3 spans 16 amino acids. CDR3 in DNA: TGTGCCAGCAGCCAAGATCTTACCAGGCCGGAGGTTGGCTACACCTTC. Translation gives CASSQDLTRPEVGYTF.

This clone was detected many times. This sequence may be a read error, since a much larger clone differs from it by one base. At the DNA level, this CDR3 is encoded by other sequences in the same sample as well. The genes are TRBV5-1 and TRBJ1-1; a possible D gene is TRBD1 (5 bases). CDR3 length: 13 residues. Trimming took off 4 bases at V and 5 bases at J, with 12 bases between the two ends. CDR1 SGHRS and CDR2 YFSETQ come from the germline V gene. The DNA of the CDR3 is TGCGCCAGCAGCCCCGACAGCAATACTGAAGCTTTCTTT. Its translation: CASSPDSNTEAFF.

This clone was detected only a few times. CDR3: CASSSPDKGNQPQHF. The CDR3 nucleotides are TGTGCCAGCAGTTCCCCGGACAAGGGCAATCAGCCCCAGCATTTT. The genes are TRBV6-1 and TRBJ1-5; tentatively, D is TRBD1 (5 bases). The V end lost 5 bases, the J end lost 2 bases, and 13 bases lay between the germline ends. Germline assignment: CDR1 MNHNS and CDR2 SASEGT. This CDR3 has 15 residues.

Ten or more counts support this clone. Since a much larger clone is just one base distant, this may be a read error. Other DNA sequences in the same sample also yield this CDR3. The CDR3 is CASSFFSGNTEAFF. For the CDR3, the DNA is TGCGCCAGCAGCTTCTTTTCGGGGAACACCGAAGCTTTCTTT. The V and J genes are TRBV5-1 and TRBJ1-1; D is undetermined. The CDR3 loop spans 14 amino acids. Germline assignment: CDR1 SGHRS and CDR2 YFSETQ.

This clone was found many times. The chain uses TRBV11-2 and TRBJ2-5, with unresolved D. The germline V gene has CDR1 SGHAT and CDR2 FQNNGV. V gave up 2 bases and J gave up 1 base, with 8 bases separating them. The CDR3 loop spans 14 amino acids. CDR3 DNA sequence: TGTGCCAGCAGCTTATATAGATCCCAAGAGACCCAGTACTTC. Translating it yields CASSLYRSQETQYF.

In its sample, this clone was seen many times. This likely comes from a read error, as the CDR3 has no conserved phenylalanine or tryptophan at its end. The chain couples TRBV20-1 to TRBJ1-2, with D perhaps matching TRBD1 (6 bases). Germline CDR1 is DFQATT and CDR2 is SNEGSKA (reference sequence). The CDR3 covers 11 residues. Trimming took off 3 bases at V and 8 bases at J, with 10 bases between the two ends. CDR3 loop: CSARRGAGYTL. Here the CDR3 DNA reads TGCAGTGCTAGGCGGGGGGCGGGCTACACCCTC.

This clone was picked up one time. A read error may explain this, as a much larger clone is one base away. This sequence joins TRBV5-4 and TRBJ1-1; D uncertain. The CDR3 is 13 residues long. Trimming left V 3 bases short and J 7 bases short, with 13 bases between. Per germline, CDR1 SGHNT and CDR2 YYREEE (reference sequence). CDR3 protein: CASSSRGRREAFF. The CDR3 nucleotides are TGTGCCAGCAGCTCCCGGGGTCGGCGTGAAGCTTTCTTT.

The V and J genes are TRBV5-1 and TRBJ2-7; tentatively, D is TRBD2 (6 bases). The CDR3 consists of 17 residues. CDR1 is SGHRS and CDR2 is YFSETQ in the germline V gene. V gave up 0 bases and J gave up 8 bases, with 24 bases separating them. CDR3 in amino acids: CASSLAGGASVGYQQYF. The CDR3 bases are TGCGCCAGCAGCTTGGCCGGTGGAGCTAGCGTGGGTTACCAGCAGTACTTC.

This clone showed up just a few times. The rearrangement joins TRBV6-4 to TRBJ2-3; TRBD2 agrees at 11 bases. The CDR3 runs 15 residues. Germline CDR1 and CDR2: MRHNA and SNTAGT. Losses at the gene ends were 0 bases for V and 4 bases for J; bases not matched to a gene: 0. Here the CDR3 reads CASSDSSGGADTQYF. CDR3 DNA sequence: TGTGCCAGCAGTGACTCTAGCGGGGGGGCAGATACGCAGTATTTT.

V gene TRBV20-1 combines with J gene TRBJ2-7; tentatively, D is TRBD2 (6 bases). This CDR3 has 13 amino acids. Germline V gene lookup returns CDR1 DFQATT and CDR2 SNEGSKA (reference sequence). Trimming shortened V by 5 bases and J by 3 bases, and 14 bases separated the two germline ends. CDR3 nucleotide sequence: TGCAGTGCTGGCGGAGGGGACCTCTACGAGCAGTACTTC. The encoded protein is CSAGGGDLYEQYF.